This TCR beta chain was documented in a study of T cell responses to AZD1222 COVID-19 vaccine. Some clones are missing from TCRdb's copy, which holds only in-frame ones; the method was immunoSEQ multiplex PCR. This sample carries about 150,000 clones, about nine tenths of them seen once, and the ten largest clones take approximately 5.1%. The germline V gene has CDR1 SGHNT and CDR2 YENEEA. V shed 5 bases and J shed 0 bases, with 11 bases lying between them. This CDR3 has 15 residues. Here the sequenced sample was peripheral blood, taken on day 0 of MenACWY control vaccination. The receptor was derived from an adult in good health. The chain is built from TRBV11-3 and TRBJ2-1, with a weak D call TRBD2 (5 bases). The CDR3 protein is CASSHERSSYNEQFF. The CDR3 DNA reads TGTGCCAGCAGCCATGAGCGGAGCTCCTACAATGAGCAGTTCTTC. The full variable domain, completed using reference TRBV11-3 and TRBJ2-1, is EAGVVQSPRYKIIEKKQPVAFWCNPISGHNTLYWYLQNLGQGPELLIRYENEEAVDDSQLPKDRFSAERLKGVDSTLKIQPAELGDSAVYLCASSHERSSYNEQFFGPGTRLTVL.